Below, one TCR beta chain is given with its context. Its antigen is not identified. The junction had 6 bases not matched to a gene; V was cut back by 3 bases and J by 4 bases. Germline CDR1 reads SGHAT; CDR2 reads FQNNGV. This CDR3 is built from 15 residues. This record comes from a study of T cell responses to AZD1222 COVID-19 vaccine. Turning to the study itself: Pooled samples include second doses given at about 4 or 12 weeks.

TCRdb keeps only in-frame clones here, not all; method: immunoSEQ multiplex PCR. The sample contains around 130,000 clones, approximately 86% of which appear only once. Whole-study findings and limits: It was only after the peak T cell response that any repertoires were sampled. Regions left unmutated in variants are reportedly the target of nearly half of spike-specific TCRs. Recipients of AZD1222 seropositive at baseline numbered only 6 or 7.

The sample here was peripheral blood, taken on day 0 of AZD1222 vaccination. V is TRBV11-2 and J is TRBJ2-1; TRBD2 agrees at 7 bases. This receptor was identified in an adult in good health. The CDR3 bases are TGTGCCAGCAGCTTTGGCGGGAGCTCGTACAATGAGCAGTTCTTC. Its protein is CASSFGGSSYNEQFF.